This note documents a single T cell receptor beta chain sequence. The junction had 5 bases not matched to a gene; V was cut back by 5 bases and J by 2 bases. The CDR3 length is 14 residues. The germline CDR1 and CDR2 sequences are SGHVS and FNYEAQ. The data belong to a study of cytomegalovirus exposure and HLA in healthy donors. Primers for the PCR totalled 60 Vbeta and 13 Jbeta. The method was immunoSEQ multiplex PCR; TCRdb's version includes in-frame clones alone and lacks a portion of them. The sample has about 100,000 clones, about 70% seen once. The sample consisted of PBMCs. This clonotype originated in a man aged 50-59 years in good health and CMV-seropositive. The rearrangement links TRBV7-6 to TRBJ2-5, with TRBD2 matching 7 bases. CDR3 DNA sequence: TGTGCCAGCAGCGCAGGACTAGTTCAAGAGACCCAGTACTTC. Protein sequence: CASSAGLVQETQYF.